The 32 T cell receptor beta chains below were found in one sample sequenced in a study of blood T cell repertoires in COVID-19. The repertoire was sequenced with immunoSEQ multiplex PCR; TCRdb's copy has only in-frame clones and lacks some. The sample comprises tens of thousands of clones, approximately 92% of which are singletons, and roughly 7.6% rests with the top ten. Sequencing used peripheral blood. The receptor source for this set is a man aged 50 to 59 with active COVID-19.

The chain links TRBV7-7 to TRBJ2-1; perhaps TRBD2 as D (6 bases). Germline V lookup: CDR1 SSHAT, CDR2 FNYEAQ (reference sequence). V gave up 4 bases and J gave up 9 bases, with 19 bases separating them. The CDR3 totals 15 residues. CDR3 nucleotides: TGTGCCAGCAGCTCTTCTAGCGTGGGGAAGGGTGAGCAGTTCTTC. This encodes CASSSSSVGKGEQFF.

The V and J genes are TRBV25-1 and TRBJ1-2; 10 nucleotides agree with TRBD1. With 5 bases clipped from V and 4 bases from J, the junction kept 1 base outside the gene matches. Germline V gives CDR1 MGHDK, CDR2 SYGVNS. The CDR3 loop spans 13 amino acids. The chain's CDR3 is CASSRQGAYGYTF. The CDR3 DNA follows: TGTGCCAGCAGTAGACAGGGGGCCTATGGCTACACCTTC.

The chain has TRBV6-5 and TRBJ1-5, with a possible D match to TRBD1 (5 bases). This CDR3 contains 14 residues. V was pared by 6 bases and J by 3 bases, with 12 bases between. The V gene's germline CDR1 is MNHEY and CDR2 SVGAGI. Written as DNA, the CDR3 is TGTGCCAGCAGGTCAACAGGTTTCAATCAGCCCCAGCATTTT. Its protein is CASRSTGFNQPQHF.

This clone was seen a single time. This chain connects TRBV19 to TRBJ1-2; 7 bases line up with TRBD1. Germline V gives CDR1 LNHDA, CDR2 SQIVND (reference sequence). The CDR3 consists of 16 residues. J was trimmed by 0 bases and V by 3 bases; bases with no gene match: 7. The CDR3 coding sequence is TGTGCCAGTAGTATGACAGGGACCCAAGCTAACTATGGCTACACCTTC. This codes for CASSMTGTQANYGYTF. Full variable domain (outside the CDR3, taken from reference TRBV19 and TRBJ1-2): DGGITQSPKYLFRKEGQNVTLSCEQNLNHDAMYWYRQDPGQGLRLIYYSQIVNDFQKGDIAEGYSVSREKKESFPLTVTSAQKNPTAFYLCASSMTGTQANYGYTFGSGTRLTVV.

This chain uses TRBV5-6 with TRBJ1-4; 8 nucleotides align to TRBD1. Germline V lookup: CDR1 SGHDT, CDR2 YYEEEE. The junction had 5 bases not matched to a gene; V was cut back by 2 bases and J by 5 bases. CDR3 size: 15 residues. The CDR3: CASSLYRGLNEKLFF. The CDR3 nucleotides are TGTGCCAGCAGCTTATACAGGGGGTTAAATGAAAAACTGTTTTTT.

The chain recombines TRBV3-1 (or the pseudogene TRBV3-2) with TRBJ1-5; D might be TRBD1 (6 bases). Germline V gene lookup returns CDR1 LGHDT and CDR2 YNNKEL (reference sequence). The CDR3 sequence is 13 residues long. V was clipped by 1 base and J by 9 bases, with 10 bases between them. The CDR3 protein is CASSQVQTGPQHF. DNA of the CDR3: TGTGCCAGCAGCCAAGTTCAGACAGGGCCCCAGCATTTT.

V usage is TRBV5-1 and J usage is TRBJ2-7; TRBD2 matches 9 bases. The germline gives CDR1 SGHRS, CDR2 YFSETQ. V dropped 1 base and J dropped 0; count of bases not matched to a gene: 8. There are 17 residues in the CDR3. In DNA form, the CDR3 reads TGCGCCAGCAGCTTGTATCCTAGCGGGGCCCTCTCCTACGAGCAGTACTTC. Encoded protein: CASSLYPSGALSYEQYF.

This clone was counted once. The rearrangement uses TRBV7-2 and TRBJ2-1; 12 positions agree with TRBD2. The CDR3 sequence is 18 residues long. Germline V gene data show CDR1 as SGHTA and CDR2 as FQGNSA. V shed 0 bases, J shed 4 bases, and the junction held 7 bases outside the gene matches. CDR3 in DNA: TGTGCCAGCAGCTTAGCCCCTCCCCTAGCGGGGGGGTACAATGAGCAGTTCTTC. It encodes CASSLAPPLAGGYNEQFF.

This chain links TRBV4-1 with TRBJ1-1; 7 nucleotides match TRBD1. Looked up from germline, CDR1 is MGHRA and CDR2 is YSYEKL. The CDR3 loop spans 15 amino acids. Trimming removed 5 bases from V and 0 bases from J; junction bases left unmatched: 6. The CDR3 sequence: CASSTGDSLNTEAFF. In nucleotides, the CDR3 is TGCGCCAGCAGCACTGGGGACAGCTTGAACACTGAAGCTTTCTTT.

This sequence joins TRBV7-9 and TRBJ1-1; D is perhaps TRBD1 (5 bases). With 6 bases removed from V and 1 base from J, the gap between germline ends came to 15 bases. Germline CDR1 SEHNR, CDR2 FQNEAQ (reference sequence). This CDR3 has 15 residues. CDR3 in DNA: TGTGCCAGCAGTACCCGAGACAGCCAGAACACTGAAGCTTTCTTT. Translating gives CASSTRDSQNTEAFF. Full variable domain (outside the CDR3, taken from reference TRBV7-9 and TRBJ1-1): DTGVSQNPRHKITKRGQNVTFRCDPISEHNRLYWYRQTLGQGPEFLTYFQNEAQLEKSRLLSDRFSAERPKGSFSTLEIQRTEQGDSAMYLCASSTRDSQNTEAFFGQGTRLTVV.

The chain carries TRBV2 and TRBJ1-1; D is unresolved. The CDR3 loop spans 15 amino acids. The V and J ends lost 3 bases and 4 bases respectively, with 15 bases between them. In germline, CDR1 is SNHLY, CDR2 FYNNEI. The chain's CDR3 is CASSEDGVGFTEAFF. The CDR3 DNA sequence: TGTGCCAGCAGTGAGGACGGGGTAGGGTTCACTGAAGCTTTCTTT.

This rearrangement joins TRBV19 to TRBJ2-1, with a possible D match to TRBD1 (6 bases). Germline CDR1 is LNHDA and CDR2 is SQIVND (reference sequence). The V gene lost 7 bases and the J gene lost 8 bases, with 15 bases spanning the gap. The CDR3 is 13 residues long. CDR3 amino acids: CASMGAGVHEQFF. The CDR3 region has the DNA TGTGCCAGTATGGGGGCAGGGGTTCATGAGCAGTTCTTC.

The rearrangement uses TRBV2 and TRBJ2-7, with 12 nucleotides matching TRBD2. CDR3 length: 15 residues. V shed 4 bases and J 3 bases; nucleotides not matched to a gene: 4. CDR1 and CDR2 from the germline V gene are SNHLY and FYNNEI. In DNA form, the CDR3 reads TGTGCCAGCAGTGTACTAGCGGGGGGTCGCTACGAGCAGTACTTC. It encodes CASSVLAGGRYEQYF.

The J gene is TRBJ2-5, the V gene TRBV6-2 or TRBV6-3; possibly TRBD1 for D (5 bases). CDR3 length: 15 amino acids. Germline lookup yields CDR1 MNHEY and CDR2 SVGEGT. Trimming left V 5 bases short and J 4 bases short, with 17 bases between. The CDR3 sequence is CASSSDSLGLETQYF. Here the CDR3 DNA reads TGTGCCAGCAGTAGCGACAGCTTAGGGTTAGAGACCCAGTACTTC.

The chain uses TRBV3-1 (or the pseudogene TRBV3-2) and TRBJ2-3; unclear D gene. The V end was cut by 0 bases, the J end by 1 base, with 8 bases between. Germline CDR1 and CDR2: LGHDT and YNNKEL (reference sequence). The CDR3 length is 15 residues. The CDR3 loop is CASSQDGVRTDTQYF. The CDR3 bases are TGTGCCAGCAGCCAAGATGGAGTTCGCACAGATACGCAGTATTTT.

V is TRBV7-3 and J is TRBJ1-1; maybe TRBD1 (5 bases). V gave up 2 bases and J gave up 6 bases, with 10 bases separating them. Germline-derived CDR1 and CDR2 are SGHTA and FQGTGA. CDR3 size: 13 residues. DNA of the CDR3: TGTGCCAGCAGCTTAGCCCAAGGGGCTGAAGCTTTCTTT. Protein sequence: CASSLAQGAEAFF.

This clone was detected a few times. This sequence joins TRBV14 and TRBJ2-7; 7 bases fit TRBD1. Germline values: CDR1 SGHDN, CDR2 FVKESK. The CDR3 loop spans 15 amino acids. J gave up 6 bases and V 4 bases, and 12 bases lay outside the gene matches. CDR3 sequence: CASSRKQGWDIEQYF. For the CDR3, the DNA is TGTGCCAGCAGCCGAAAACAGGGGTGGGACATCGAGCAGTACTTC. Drawing the rest from reference TRBV14 and TRBJ2-7, the complete variable domain is EAGVTQFPSHSVIEKGQTVTLRCDPISGHDNLYWYRRVMGKEIKFLLHFVKESKQDESGMPNNRFLAERTGGTYSTLKVQPAELEDSGVYFCASSRKQGWDIEQYFGPGTRLTVT.

V gene TRBV7-9 combines with J gene TRBJ1-1; a possible D gene is TRBD1 (5 bases). The germline V gene has CDR1 SEHNR and CDR2 FQNEAQ (reference sequence). Trimming cost V 3 bases and J 8 bases, with 13 bases left between them. The CDR3 contains 13 residues. CDR3 in amino acids: CASSLTASGEAFF. As DNA, the CDR3 is TGTGCCAGCAGCTTGACAGCCTCTGGCGAAGCTTTCTTT.

The genes are TRBV21-1 and TRBJ2-3; TRBD2 was called by the table and not checked on the DNA. TRBV21-1 is shown as a pseudogene. The CDR3 is made up of 16 amino acids. The CDR3 reads CASSKTAVSSTDTQYF. CDR3 nucleotides: TGTGCCAGCAGCAAAACGGCGGTATCTAGCACAGATACGCAGTATTTT.

V gene TRBV5-4 combines with J gene TRBJ1-2; 10 bases are shared with TRBD1. Germline assignment: CDR1 SGHNT and CDR2 YYREEE (reference sequence). V lost 3 bases to trimming and J lost 3 bases; unmatched junction nucleotides: 5. The CDR3 loop spans 15 amino acids. The CDR3 is CASSSGDRGHYGYTF. The CDR3 coding sequence is TGTGCCAGCAGCTCCGGAGACAGGGGGCACTATGGCTACACCTTC.

V usage is TRBV11-1 and J usage is TRBJ2-7; 12 bases are a match to TRBD1. The CDR3 extends over 16 amino acids. Germline CDR1 SGHAT, CDR2 FQDESV (reference sequence). Losses at the gene ends were 0 bases for V and 2 bases for J; bases not matched to a gene: 2. The CDR3 here is CASSLAGTGGPYEQYF. DNA of the CDR3: TGTGCCAGCAGCTTAGCCGGGACAGGGGGCCCCTACGAGCAGTACTTC.

The V call is TRBV4-2, the J call TRBJ2-1; the D gene is possibly TRBD1 (6 bases). Germline CDR1 LGHNA, CDR2 YNFKEQ. The length of the CDR3 is 15 residues. V lost 2 bases to trimming and J lost 5 bases, with 13 bases between them. For the CDR3, the DNA is TGTGCCAGCAGCCAAATGGGGGCTTCCCACAATGAGCAGTTCTTC. Its translation is CASSQMGASHNEQFF.

The gene calls are TRBV19 and TRBJ2-1; D might be TRBD2 (7 bases). CDR1 and CDR2 (germline): LNHDA, SQIVND (reference sequence). The V gene lost 1 base and the J gene lost 2 bases, with 12 bases spanning the gap. The CDR3 length is 16 residues. In DNA, the CDR3 is TGTGCCAGTAGTATAGTAGGGGGGGCCGCCTACAATGAGCAGTTCTTC. Amino acid sequence: CASSIVGGAAYNEQFF.

The chain links TRBV7-9 to TRBJ1-2, with 10 bases aligning to TRBD1. After removal of 1 base from V and 4 bases from J, the junction contained 9 bases not matched to a gene. Per the germline V gene, CDR1 is SEHNR and CDR2 is FQNEAQ (reference sequence). CDR3 size: 17 residues. The CDR3 sequence: CASSLVADRGKVYGYTF. CDR3 bases: TGTGCCAGCAGCTTAGTAGCGGACAGGGGGAAGGTCTATGGCTACACCTTC.

V gene TRBV5-1 combines with J gene TRBJ2-5; 14 bases are a match to TRBD2. This CDR3 region has 17 residues. Germline assignment: CDR1 SGHRS and CDR2 YFSETQ. V was clipped by 4 bases and J by 5 bases; unmatched bases: 10. CDR3 sequence reads: CASSPQRTSGGMETQYF. The DNA of the CDR3 is TGCGCCAGCAGCCCACAGAGGACTAGCGGGGGGATGGAGACCCAGTACTTC.

This rearrangement joins TRBV14 to TRBJ2-3, with 11 bases matching TRBD2. This CDR3 is 16 amino acids long. V lost 2 bases and J lost 2; bases outside the gene matches: 3. From germline, CDR1 is SGHDN and CDR2 FVKESK. This CDR3 reads CASSQLAGGLTDTQYF. The CDR3 DNA follows: TGTGCCAGCAGCCAACTAGCGGGGGGACTCACAGATACGCAGTATTTT.

The gene calls are TRBV6-1 and TRBJ2-1; D perhaps matches TRBD1 (6 bases). The CDR3 consists of 14 residues. Trimming took 3 bases from V and 8 from J, leaving 14 bases between them. The germline gives CDR1 MNHNS, CDR2 SASEGT. The CDR3 here is CASSDGYRVYEQFF. As DNA, the CDR3 is TGTGCCAGCAGTGACGGCTACAGGGTCTATGAGCAGTTCTTC.

The rearrangement uses TRBV21-1 and TRBJ2-7; the table's D call TRBD1 went unverified against the DNA. TRBV21-1 is termed a pseudogene. This CDR3 region has 14 residues. As DNA, the CDR3 is TGTGCCAGCAGTCCGACAGGGGCACCCTACGAGCAGTACTTC. Translation gives CASSPTGAPYEQYF.

The chain couples TRBV7-9 to TRBJ1-2; D uncertain. V was clipped by 6 bases and J by 4 bases, with 12 bases between them. Germline V gene lookup returns CDR1 SEHNR and CDR2 FQNEAQ (reference sequence). CDR3 size: 13 residues. The CDR3 protein is CASSLLQFYGYTF. The DNA of the CDR3 is TGTGCCAGCAGTTTGCTGCAGTTCTATGGCTACACCTTC.

The chain carries TRBV6-5 and TRBJ1-2; 9 bases line up with TRBD1. Germline loops: CDR1 MNHEY, CDR2 SVGAGI. This CDR3 has 13 amino acids. With V trimmed by 9 bases and J by 4 bases, 6 bases remained unmatched. The CDR3 here is CASRTGVSYGYTF. The CDR3 nucleotides are TGTGCCAGTAGGACAGGGGTTAGCTATGGCTACACCTTC.

The chain carries TRBV2 and TRBJ2-7; D is possibly TRBD1 (7 bases). The germline V and J ends were trimmed by 5 bases and 4 bases, with 18 bases remaining between them. The CDR3 has 15 amino acids. Germline V gene data show CDR1 as SNHLY and CDR2 as FYNNEI. CDR3 DNA sequence: TGTGCCAGCAGTCGGGGACAGCAGGAGGGATACGAGCAGTACTTC. Encoded protein: CASSRGQQEGYEQYF.

This clone was observed a few times. The chain combines TRBV7-2 with TRBJ2-7, with 11 nucleotides matching TRBD2. Germline V gene lookup returns CDR1 SGHTA and CDR2 FQGNSA. The J segment lost 2 bases and the V segment lost 0 bases, leaving 3 bases of the junction unmatched. The CDR3 length is 16 residues. The CDR3 DNA sequence: TGTGCCAGCAGCTTAGCTAGCGGGGGGGCCGCCTACGAGCAGTACTTC. Encoded protein: CASSLASGGAAYEQYF. The complete variable domain, with remaining parts taken from reference TRBV7-2 and TRBJ2-7, reads GAGVSQSPSNKVTEKGKDVELRCDPISGHTALYWYRQSLGQGLEFLIYFQGNSAPDKSGLPSDRFSAERTGGSVSTLTIQRTQQEDSAVYLCASSLASGGAAYEQYFGPGTRLTVT.